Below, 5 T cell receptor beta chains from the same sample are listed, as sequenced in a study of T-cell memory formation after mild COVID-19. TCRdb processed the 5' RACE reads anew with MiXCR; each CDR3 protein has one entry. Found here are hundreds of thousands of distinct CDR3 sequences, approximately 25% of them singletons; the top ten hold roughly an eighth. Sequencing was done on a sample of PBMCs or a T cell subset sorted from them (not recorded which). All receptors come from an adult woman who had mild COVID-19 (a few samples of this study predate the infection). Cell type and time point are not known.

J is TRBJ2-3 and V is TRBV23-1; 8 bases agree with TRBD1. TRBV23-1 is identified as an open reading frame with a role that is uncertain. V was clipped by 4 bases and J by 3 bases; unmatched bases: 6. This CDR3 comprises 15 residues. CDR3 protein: CASSRPQGGTDTQYF. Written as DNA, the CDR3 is TGCGCCAGCAGTCGCCCACAGGGGGGAACAGATACGCAGTATTTT.

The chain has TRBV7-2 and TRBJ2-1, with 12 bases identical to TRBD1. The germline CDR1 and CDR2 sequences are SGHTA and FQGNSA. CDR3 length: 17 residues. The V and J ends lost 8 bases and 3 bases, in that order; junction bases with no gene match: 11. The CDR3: CASSRDRGQSGYNEQFF. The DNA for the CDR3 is TGTGCCAGCTCCCGGGACAGGGGGCAATCGGGCTACAATGAGCAGTTCTTC.

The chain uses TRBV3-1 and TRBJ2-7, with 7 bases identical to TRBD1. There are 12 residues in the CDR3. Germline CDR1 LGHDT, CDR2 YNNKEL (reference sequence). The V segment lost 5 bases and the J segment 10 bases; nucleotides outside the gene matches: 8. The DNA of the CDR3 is TGTGCCAGCAGCACAACCGGGACAGTTCAGTACTTC. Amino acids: CASSTTGTVQYF.

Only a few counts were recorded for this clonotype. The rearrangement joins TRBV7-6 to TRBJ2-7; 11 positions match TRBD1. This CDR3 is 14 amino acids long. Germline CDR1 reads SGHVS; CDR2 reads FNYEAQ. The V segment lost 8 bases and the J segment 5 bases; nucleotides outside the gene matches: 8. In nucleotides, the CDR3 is TGTGCCAGCCGCGCGGACAGGGGGCTAGACGAGCAGTACTTC. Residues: CASRADRGLDEQYF. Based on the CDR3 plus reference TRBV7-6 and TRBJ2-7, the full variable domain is GAGVSQSPRYKVTKRGQDVALRCDPISGHVSLYWYRQALGQGPEFLTYFNYEAQQDKSGLPNDRFSAERPEGSISTLTIQRTEQRDSAMYRCASRADRGLDEQYFGPGTRLTVT.

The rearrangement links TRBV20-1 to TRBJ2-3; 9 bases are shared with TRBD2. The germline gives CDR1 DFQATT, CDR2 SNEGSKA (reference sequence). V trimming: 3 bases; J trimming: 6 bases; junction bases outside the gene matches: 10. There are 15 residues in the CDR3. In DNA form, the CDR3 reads TGCAGTGCTAGTCCAAGAGCGGGAGGCCTGGATACGCAGTATTTT. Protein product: CSASPRAGGLDTQYF.